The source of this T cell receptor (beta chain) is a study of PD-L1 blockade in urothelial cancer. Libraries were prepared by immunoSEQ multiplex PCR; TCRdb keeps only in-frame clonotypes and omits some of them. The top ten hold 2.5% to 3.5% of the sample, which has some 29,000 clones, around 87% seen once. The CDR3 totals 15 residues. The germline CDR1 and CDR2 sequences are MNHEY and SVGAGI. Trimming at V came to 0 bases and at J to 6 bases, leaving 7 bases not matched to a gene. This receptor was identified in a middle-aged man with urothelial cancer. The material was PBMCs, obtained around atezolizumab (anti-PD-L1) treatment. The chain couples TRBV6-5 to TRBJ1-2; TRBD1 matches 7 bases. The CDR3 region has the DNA TGTGCCAGCAGTTACTCTAAGGGGGCGCAGCATGGCTACACCTTC. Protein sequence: CASSYSKGAQHGYTF.